Only a few counts were recorded for the clone carrying this T cell receptor beta chain. TCRdb reanalysed the 5' RACE reads using MiXCR and keeps one entry per CDR3 protein. The profile shows hundreds of thousands of distinct CDR3 sequences, 21% of them singletons. This entry belongs to a study of identical twins. The data also belong to a second study, concerning T cells expressing NK-cell markers. That work contributes: In about 6 donors, dominant CD3+CD56+NKG2C+ clones formed 1.0-7.0% of CD8+ cells.

This TCR was recovered from a woman between 18 and 29 years old in good health. Sequenced: PBMCs.

The DNA of the CDR3 is TGTGCCAGCAGCTCCGAGGTGGGACTAGCGGGTTACAATGAGCAGTTCTTC. Translation gives CASSSEVGLAGYNEQFF. The chain carries TRBV9 and TRBJ2-1, with 12 bases matching TRBD2. CDR1 and CDR2 from the germline V gene are SGDLS and YYNGEE. The CDR3 extends over 17 amino acids. The junction had 9 bases not matched to a gene; V was cut back by 4 bases and J by 4 bases.